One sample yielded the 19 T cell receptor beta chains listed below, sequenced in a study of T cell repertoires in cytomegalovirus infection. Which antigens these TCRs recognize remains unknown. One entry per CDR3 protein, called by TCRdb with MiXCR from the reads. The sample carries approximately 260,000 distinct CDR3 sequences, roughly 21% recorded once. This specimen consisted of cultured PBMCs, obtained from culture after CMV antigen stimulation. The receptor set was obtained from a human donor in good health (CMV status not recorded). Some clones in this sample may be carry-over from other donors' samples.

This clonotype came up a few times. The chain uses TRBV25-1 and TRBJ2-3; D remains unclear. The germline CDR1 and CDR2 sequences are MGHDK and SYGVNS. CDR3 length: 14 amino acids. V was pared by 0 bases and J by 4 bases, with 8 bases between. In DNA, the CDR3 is TGTGCCAGCAGTGAATATAATGTTGCAGATACGCAGTATTTT. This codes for CASSEYNVADTQYF.

CDR3: CATRGASVTDTQYF. CDR3 sequence (DNA): TGTGCCACCCGGGGTGCTAGCGTCACAGATACGCAGTATTTT. The chain joins TRBV24-1 to TRBJ2-3; D is possibly TRBD2 (6 bases). V was trimmed by 9 bases and J by 2 bases, leaving 14 bases between them. The CDR3 covers 14 residues. From germline, CDR1 is KGHDR and CDR2 SFDVKD.

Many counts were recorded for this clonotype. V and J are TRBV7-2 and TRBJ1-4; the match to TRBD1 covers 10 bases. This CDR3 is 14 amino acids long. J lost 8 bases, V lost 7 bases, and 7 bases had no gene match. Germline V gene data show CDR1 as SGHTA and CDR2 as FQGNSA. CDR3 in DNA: TGTGCCAGCAAACCGGGACAGGGGAGCGAAAAACTGTTTTTT. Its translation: CASKPGQGSEKLFF.

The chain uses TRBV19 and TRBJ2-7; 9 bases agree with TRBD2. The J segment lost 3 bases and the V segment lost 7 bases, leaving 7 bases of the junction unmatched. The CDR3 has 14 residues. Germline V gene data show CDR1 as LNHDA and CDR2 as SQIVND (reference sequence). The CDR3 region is CASKLREGGYEQYF. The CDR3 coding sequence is TGTGCCAGTAAGTTGCGGGAGGGTGGCTACGAGCAGTACTTC.

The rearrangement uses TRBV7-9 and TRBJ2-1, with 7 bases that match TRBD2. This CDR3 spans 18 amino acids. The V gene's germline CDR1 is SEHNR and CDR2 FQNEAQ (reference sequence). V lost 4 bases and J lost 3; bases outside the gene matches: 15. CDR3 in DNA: TGTGCCAGCAGCTGGGAAGGTGCTCCAGCGGGAAGCTACAATGAGCAGTTCTTC. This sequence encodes CASSWEGAPAGSYNEQFF.

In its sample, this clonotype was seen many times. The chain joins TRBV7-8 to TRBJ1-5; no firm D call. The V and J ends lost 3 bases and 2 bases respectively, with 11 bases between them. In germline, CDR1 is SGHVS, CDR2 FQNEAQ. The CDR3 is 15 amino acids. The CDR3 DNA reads TGTGCCAGCAGCTTTAACCGGGTTCGCAATCAGCCCCAGCATTTT. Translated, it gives CASSFNRVRNQPQHF.

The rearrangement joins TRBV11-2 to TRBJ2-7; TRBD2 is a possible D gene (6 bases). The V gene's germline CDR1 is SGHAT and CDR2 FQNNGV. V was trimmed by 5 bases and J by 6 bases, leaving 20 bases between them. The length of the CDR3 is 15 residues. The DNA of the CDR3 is TGTGCCAGCAGCCCTAGCGCCCAGGGATGGGTCGAGCAGTACGTC. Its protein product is CASSPSAQGWVEQYV.

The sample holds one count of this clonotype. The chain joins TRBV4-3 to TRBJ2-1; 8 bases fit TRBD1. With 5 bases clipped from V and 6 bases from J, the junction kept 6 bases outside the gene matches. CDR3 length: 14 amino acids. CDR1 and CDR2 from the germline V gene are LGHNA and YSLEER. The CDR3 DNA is TGCGCCAGCAGCTTCCAGGGGGCGCGCAATGAGCAGTTCTTC. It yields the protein CASSFQGARNEQFF.

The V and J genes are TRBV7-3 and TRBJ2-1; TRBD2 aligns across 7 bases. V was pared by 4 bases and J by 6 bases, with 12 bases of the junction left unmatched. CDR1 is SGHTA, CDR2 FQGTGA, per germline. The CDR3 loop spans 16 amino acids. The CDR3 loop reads CASSSKLAQRLNEQFF. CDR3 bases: TGTGCCAGCAGCTCAAAACTAGCGCAACGGCTCAATGAGCAGTTCTTC. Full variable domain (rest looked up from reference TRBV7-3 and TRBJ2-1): GAGVSQTPSNKVTEKGKYVELRCDPISGHTALYWYRQSLGQGPEFLIYFQGTGAADDSGLPNDRFFAVRPEGSVSTLKIQRTERGDSAVYLCASSSKLAQRLNEQFFGPGTRLTVL.

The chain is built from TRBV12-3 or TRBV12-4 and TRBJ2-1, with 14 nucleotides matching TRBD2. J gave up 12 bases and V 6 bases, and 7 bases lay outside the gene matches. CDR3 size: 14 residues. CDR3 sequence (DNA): TGTGCCAGCAGACACCCGGGACTAGCGGGAGTGCAGTTCTTC. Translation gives CASRHPGLAGVQFF.

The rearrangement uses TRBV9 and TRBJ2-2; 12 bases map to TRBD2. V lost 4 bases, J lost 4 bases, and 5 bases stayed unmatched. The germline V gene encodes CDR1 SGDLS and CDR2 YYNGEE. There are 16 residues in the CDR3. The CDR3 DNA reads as TGTGCCAGCAGCCCCAGGACTAGCGGGATCACCGGGGAGCTGTTTTTT. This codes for CASSPRTSGITGELFF.

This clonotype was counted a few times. CDR3 sequence reads: CASSPRGTYNEQFF. In DNA form, the CDR3 reads TGTGCCAGCAGCCCCAGGGGGACCTACAATGAGCAGTTCTTC. The V and J genes are TRBV6-5 and TRBJ2-1, with TRBD1 matching 7 bases. The V and J ends lost 6 bases and 2 bases, in that order; junction bases with no gene match: 4. The CDR3 has 14 amino acids. Germline CDR1 and CDR2: MNHEY and SVGAGI.

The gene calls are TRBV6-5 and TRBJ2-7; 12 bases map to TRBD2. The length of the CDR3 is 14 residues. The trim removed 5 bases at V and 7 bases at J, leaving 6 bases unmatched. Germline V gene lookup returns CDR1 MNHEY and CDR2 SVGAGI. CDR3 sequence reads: CASSRLAGVGEQYF. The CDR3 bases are TGTGCCAGCAGTAGACTAGCGGGAGTTGGAGAGCAGTACTTC.

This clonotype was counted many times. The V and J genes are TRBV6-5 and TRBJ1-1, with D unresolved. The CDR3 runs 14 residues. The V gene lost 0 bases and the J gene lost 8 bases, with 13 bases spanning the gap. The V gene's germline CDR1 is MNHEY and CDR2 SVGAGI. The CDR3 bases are TGTGCCAGCAGTTACTCGAGAGCGGCACCAGAAGCTTTCTTT. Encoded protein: CASSYSRAAPEAFF.

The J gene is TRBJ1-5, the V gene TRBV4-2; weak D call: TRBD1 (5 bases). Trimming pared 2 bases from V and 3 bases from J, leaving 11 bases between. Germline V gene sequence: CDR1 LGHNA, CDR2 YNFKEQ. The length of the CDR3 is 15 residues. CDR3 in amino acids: CASSQTRAANQPQHF. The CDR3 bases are TGTGCCAGCAGCCAAACCAGGGCAGCCAATCAGCCCCAGCATTTT.

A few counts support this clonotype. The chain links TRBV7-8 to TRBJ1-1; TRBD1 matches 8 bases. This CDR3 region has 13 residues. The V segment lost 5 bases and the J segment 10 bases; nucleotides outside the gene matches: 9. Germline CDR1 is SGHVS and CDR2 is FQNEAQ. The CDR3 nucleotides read TGTGCCAGCAGCCCCCTGACAGGGGTCGGAGCTTTCTTT. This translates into CASSPLTGVGAFF.

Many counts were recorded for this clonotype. The DNA for the CDR3 is TGTGCCAGCAGCCGCAGCTCAATGTCGAACACTGAAGCTTTCTTT. Translated: CASSRSSMSNTEAFF. The chain links TRBV6-5 to TRBJ1-1, with D unclear. The CDR3 totals 15 residues. V lost 6 bases to trimming and J lost 1 base, with 15 bases between them. CDR1 is MNHEY, CDR2 SVGAGI, per germline.

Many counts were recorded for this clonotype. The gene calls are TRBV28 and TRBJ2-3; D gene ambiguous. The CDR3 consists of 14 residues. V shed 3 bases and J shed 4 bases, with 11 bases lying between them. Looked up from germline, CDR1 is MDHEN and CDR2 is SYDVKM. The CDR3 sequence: CASSLGLASDTQYF. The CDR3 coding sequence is TGTGCCAGCAGTTTGGGGTTAGCCTCAGATACGCAGTATTTT.

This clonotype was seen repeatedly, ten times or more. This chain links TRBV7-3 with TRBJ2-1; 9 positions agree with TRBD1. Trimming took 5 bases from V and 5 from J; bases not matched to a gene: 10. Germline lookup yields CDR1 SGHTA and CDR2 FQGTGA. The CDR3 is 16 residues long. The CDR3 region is CASSAPQGARDNEQFF. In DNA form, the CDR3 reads TGTGCCAGCAGCGCGCCACAGGGGGCTCGGGACAATGAGCAGTTCTTC.